What follows are 8 T cell receptor beta chains derived from one specimen sequenced in a study of shared T cell receptors in the human thymus. The table came from immunoSEQ multiplex PCR; TCRdb's copy has only in-frame clones and leaves some out. Of some 700,000 clones in the sample, 80% to 90% are singletons; the top ten hold roughly 0.01%. These data were also filed under a second study, of human thymus T cells.

Sequenced input: thymocytes. All receptors derive from a girl under three years old with a congenital heart defect.

Only a few counts were recorded for this clone. The rearrangement uses TRBV15 and TRBJ1-1, with TRBD1 identical over 7 bases. This CDR3 is built from 19 residues. Per the germline V gene, CDR1 is LNHNV and CDR2 is YYDKDF (reference sequence). V was pared by 0 bases and J by 1 base, with 14 bases of the junction left unmatched. The CDR3: CATSRDARIAGTENTEAFF. The CDR3 DNA follows: TGTGCCACCAGCAGAGATGCACGAATAGCCGGGACAGAGAACACTGAAGCTTTCTTT.

The V and J genes are TRBV18 and TRBJ1-4; D not certain. V was shortened by 3 bases and J by 0 bases, with 14 bases between the two germline ends. Germline V gives CDR1 KGHSH, CDR2 LQKENI. CDR3 length: 17 amino acids. CDR3 sequence: CASSPYGQPATNEKLFF. The CDR3 DNA follows: TGTGCCAGCTCACCTTATGGGCAGCCTGCAACTAATGAAAAACTGTTTTTT.

Written as DNA, the CDR3 is TGTGCCAGCAGCGCCTTTGCCGGGACTAACTCCTACAATGAGCAGTTCTTC. It yields the protein CASSAFAGTNSYNEQFF. The rearrangement joins TRBV9 to TRBJ2-1, with 7 bases identical to TRBD2. Germline V gives CDR1 SGDLS, CDR2 YYNGEE. Losses at the gene ends were 3 bases for V and 0 bases for J; bases not matched to a gene: 9. The CDR3 runs 17 residues.

The rearrangement links TRBV30 to TRBJ2-7; 8 bases map to TRBD1. The V gene end was trimmed by 3 bases and the J gene end by 6 bases; junction bases not matched to a gene: 13. Germline V gene sequence: CDR1 GTSNPN, CDR2 SVGIG (reference sequence). The CDR3 runs to 15 residues. CDR3 sequence reads: CAWRSDREDPGEQYF. The CDR3, as DNA: TGTGCCTGGAGATCGGACAGGGAGGATCCCGGCGAGCAGTACTTC.

The J gene is TRBJ2-2, the V gene TRBV30; no definite D call. Trimming stripped 1 base from V and 3 bases from J, with 6 bases between. CDR1 is GTSNPN, CDR2 SVGIG, per germline (reference sequence). CDR3 length: 13 residues. The CDR3 sequence: CAWSDLDTGELFF. DNA for the CDR3: TGTGCCTGGAGTGACTTGGACACCGGGGAGCTGTTTTTT. Supplemented by reference TRBV30 and TRBJ2-2, the full variable domain reads SQTIHQWPATLVQPVGSPLSLECTVEGTSNPNLYWYRQAAGRGLQLLFYSVGIGQISSEVPQNLSASRPQDRQFILSSKKLLLSDSGFYLCAWSDLDTGELFFGEGSRLTVL.

The chain links TRBV29-1 to TRBJ1-5; weak D call: TRBD1 (6 bases). V lost 7 bases to trimming and J lost 3 bases, with 13 bases between them. This CDR3 has 13 residues. Germline V gene sequence: CDR1 SQVTM, CDR2 ANQGSEA. In DNA, the CDR3 is TGCAGCGCTGGGGACACCGTCAATCAGCCCCAGCATTTT. This sequence encodes CSAGDTVNQPQHF.

The chain uses TRBV2 and TRBJ1-2; TRBD1 aligns across 9 bases. The germline CDR1 and CDR2 sequences are SNHLY and FYNNEI. CDR3 size: 15 residues. The V gene end was trimmed by 3 bases and the J gene end by 7 bases; junction bases not matched to a gene: 9. The CDR3 reads CASSDQTGGPFGYTF. CDR3 sequence (DNA): TGTGCCAGCAGTGACCAGACAGGGGGGCCTTTTGGCTACACCTTC.

The CDR3 loop is CASSPSPRGAVKTQYF. DNA for the CDR3: TGCGCCAGCAGCCCGTCACCCCGGGGGGCCGTAAAGACCCAGTACTTC. This chain joins TRBV5-1 and TRBJ2-5; TRBD2 might be the D (7 bases). CDR3 length equals 16 residues. The V end was cut by 4 bases, the J end by 6 bases, with 22 bases between. Germline CDR1 is SGHRS and CDR2 is YFSETQ.